Below, 28 T cell receptor beta chains from the same sample are listed, as sequenced in a study of blood T cell repertoires in COVID-19. Profiled with immunoSEQ multiplex PCR; TCRdb holds only in-frame clones, not every one. The sample lists about 180,000 clones, 80% occurring once. The material sequenced was peripheral blood. The receptors were gathered from a man between 65 and 79 years old with active or convalescent COVID-19.

The chain recombines TRBV13 with TRBJ1-2; D unresolved. CDR3 length: 9 residues. Germline V gene lookup returns CDR1 PRHDT and CDR2 FYEKMQ (reference sequence). The CDR3, as DNA: TGTGGCGGGGAGTATGGCTACACCTTC. Translation: CGGEYGYTF.

This chain joins TRBV20-1 and TRBJ2-3, with TRBD1 as a possible D gene (5 bases). Trimming stripped 3 bases from V and 8 bases from J, with 15 bases between. Germline CDR1 DFQATT, CDR2 SNEGSKA (reference sequence). The CDR3 has 13 amino acids. The CDR3, as DNA: TGCAGTGCTAGTCGCCCAGGGATCGGTACGCAGTATTTT. This translates into CSASRPGIGTQYF.

CDR3 sequence: CSILSGAPYGYTF. CDR3 in DNA: TGCAGCATCTTAAGTGGAGCGCCGTACGGCTACACCTTC. The gene calls are TRBV29-1 and TRBJ1-2; D not certain. The germline V gene has CDR1 SQVTM and CDR2 ANQGSEA. The CDR3 has 13 residues. V was trimmed by 8 bases and J by 8 bases, leaving 21 bases between them.

The chain recombines TRBV30 with TRBJ1-5; TRBD1 aligns across 7 bases. J gave up 5 bases and V 3 bases, and 4 bases lay outside the gene matches. Germline CDR1 and CDR2: GTSNPN and SVGIG (reference sequence). The CDR3 runs to 13 residues. The CDR3 nucleotides read TGTGCCTGGAGGGGACAGATGGATCAGCCCCAGCATTTT. It encodes CAWRGQMDQPQHF.

The rearrangement links TRBV20-1 to TRBJ2-3, with 8 bases aligning to TRBD2. CDR1 DFQATT and CDR2 SNEGSKA come from the germline V gene (reference sequence). Trimming took 3 bases from V and 0 from J; bases not matched to a gene: 5. This CDR3 comprises 15 residues. The CDR3: CSASSIAGSTDTQYF. CDR3 in DNA: TGCAGTGCTAGTTCGATAGCGGGAAGCACAGATACGCAGTATTTT.

The chain carries TRBV5-1 and TRBJ1-2; the match to TRBD1 covers 7 bases. This CDR3 comprises 16 residues. Germline loops: CDR1 SGHRS, CDR2 YFSETQ. With V trimmed by 4 bases and J by 8 bases, 17 bases remained unmatched. CDR3 nucleotide sequence: TGCGCCAGCAGCCCATCGGGACAGACCGGCCCGGGAGGCTACACCTTC. Translated, it gives CASSPSGQTGPGGYTF.

This clone occurred once. The rearrangement joins TRBV19 to TRBJ1-5, with 9 bases identical to TRBD1. Germline lookup yields CDR1 LNHDA and CDR2 SQIVND (reference sequence). The J segment lost 7 bases and the V segment lost 7 bases, leaving 11 bases of the junction unmatched. The length of the CDR3 is 15 residues. CDR3: CASTDGQGIWQPQHF. CDR3 nucleotide sequence: TGTGCCAGTACCGACGGACAGGGGATATGGCAGCCCCAGCATTTT.

This chain joins TRBV30 and TRBJ2-3; 7 bases agree with TRBD1. CDR3 size: 16 residues. V shed 2 bases, J shed 2 bases, and the junction held 10 bases outside the gene matches. Germline lookup yields CDR1 GTSNPN and CDR2 SVGIG (reference sequence). Here the CDR3 DNA reads TGTGCCTGGAGTAAAGGGCAGGGGGATATCACAGATACGCAGTATTTT. It is translated as CAWSKGQGDITDTQYF.

This chain connects TRBV5-8 to TRBJ2-3; tentatively, D is TRBD1 (5 bases). The CDR3 loop spans 15 amino acids. V was clipped by 3 bases and J by 1 base, with 12 bases between them. CDR1 and CDR2 (germline): SGHTS, YDEGEE. CDR3: CASSWQGVGTDTQYF. DNA for the CDR3: TGTGCCAGCAGCTGGCAGGGCGTTGGCACAGATACGCAGTATTTT. Together with reference TRBV5-8 and TRBJ2-3, the CDR3 gives the full variable domain: EAGVTQSPTHLIKTRGQQATLRCSPISGHTSVYWYQQALGLGLQFLLWYDEGEERNRGNFPPRFSGRQFPNYSSELNVNALELEDSALYLCASSWQGVGTDTQYFGPGTRLTVL.

The chain recombines TRBV10-3 with TRBJ2-3; possible D gene TRBD1, 6 bases. The CDR3 covers 16 residues. V was clipped by 3 bases and J by 3 bases, with 16 bases between them. From germline, CDR1 is ENHRY and CDR2 SYGVKD. This CDR3 is CAISDAPSGETDTQYF. DNA for the CDR3: TGTGCCATCAGTGACGCGCCGTCAGGGGAGACAGATACGCAGTATTTT.

This clone was counted a few times. This chain links TRBV6-5 with TRBJ1-5; a possible D gene is TRBD1 (6 bases). Trimming removed 5 bases at V and 3 bases at J, with 11 bases between. The CDR3 runs 14 residues. Germline-derived CDR1 and CDR2 are MNHEY and SVGAGI. The DNA for the CDR3 is TGTGCCAGCAGTAAGACAGGCACCAATCAGCCCCAGCATTTT. This translates into CASSKTGTNQPQHF.

The chain recombines TRBV7-9 with TRBJ2-7, with a weak D call TRBD2 (6 bases). Trimming took off 4 bases at V and 0 bases at J, with 19 bases between the two ends. The CDR3 totals 17 residues. The V gene's germline CDR1 is SEHNR and CDR2 FQNEAQ (reference sequence). CDR3 in DNA: TGTGCCAGCAGCTCCTCGCCAGCGGGCCCAACCTCCTACGAGCAGTACTTC. It translates to CASSSSPAGPTSYEQYF.

This clone was observed a handful of times. The rearrangement links TRBV5-1 to TRBJ1-4; the match to TRBD1 covers 9 bases. The CDR3 is 14 residues long. CDR1 and CDR2 (germline): SGHRS, YFSETQ. Losses at the gene ends were 3 bases for V and 5 bases for J; bases not matched to a gene: 2. The DNA for the CDR3 is TGCGCCAGCAGCTCAGGACAGGGGAATGAAAAACTGTTTTTT. The encoded protein is CASSSGQGNEKLFF. Full variable domain (remainder filled in from reference TRBV5-1 and TRBJ1-4): KAGVTQTPRYLIKTRGQQVTLSCSPISGHRSVSWYQQTPGQGLQFLFEYFSETQRNKGNFPGRFSGRQFSNSRSEMNVSTLELGDSALYLCASSSGQGNEKLFFGSGTQLSVL.

The chain links TRBV6-5 to TRBJ1-1; tentatively, D is TRBD1 (6 bases). CDR1 and CDR2 from the germline V gene are MNHEY and SVGAGI. The germline V and J ends were trimmed by 8 bases and 5 bases, with 12 bases remaining between them. The CDR3 has 12 amino acids. Written as DNA, the CDR3 is TGTGCCAGCGAGGGGGGGGAAACTGAAGCTTTCTTT. Protein product: CASEGGETEAFF.

V gene TRBV9 combines with J gene TRBJ1-2; D is undetermined. The CDR3 consists of 12 residues. Germline loops: CDR1 SGDLS, CDR2 YYNGEE. With 4 bases removed from V and 8 bases from J, the gap between germline ends came to 12 bases. The CDR3 DNA is TGTGCCAGCAGCAAGGGAGGGCTCGGCTACACCTTC. It translates to CASSKGGLGYTF.

The rearrangement uses TRBV6-2 or TRBV6-3 and TRBJ1-2, with D possibly matching TRBD1 (5 bases). Trimming took 0 bases from V and 6 from J, leaving 11 bases between them. The CDR3 consists of 14 residues. The germline gives CDR1 MNHEY, CDR2 SVGEGT. The CDR3 loop reads CASSYSPQGNGYTF. CDR3 bases: TGTGCCAGCAGTTACTCCCCTCAGGGAAATGGCTACACCTTC.

The CDR3 sequence is CASSTHPTSGSCDWGRPRKNIQYF. Here the CDR3 DNA reads TGTGCCAGCAGCACCCACCCGACTAGCGGGAGCTGTGATTGGGGCCGACCACGCAAAAACATTCAGTACTTC. This chain connects TRBV21-1 to TRBJ2-4; the table's D gene call, TRBD2, was not cross checked with the DNA. TRBV21-1 corresponds to a pseudogene. CDR3 size: 24 residues.

The chain joins TRBV6-5 to TRBJ1-2; weak D call: TRBD1 (6 bases). The CDR3 length is 12 residues. The V and J ends lost 8 bases and 4 bases respectively, with 11 bases between them. CDR1 MNHEY and CDR2 SVGAGI come from the germline V gene. The chain's CDR3 is CASQTGTYGYTF. The CDR3 bases are TGTGCCAGCCAAACAGGGACCTATGGCTACACCTTC.

In this sample, this clone turned up once. The rearrangement joins TRBV11-2 to TRBJ2-1; D remains unclear. In germline, CDR1 is SGHAT, CDR2 FQNNGV. V was trimmed by 5 bases and J by 5 bases, leaving 19 bases between them. The CDR3 contains 16 residues. This CDR3 is CASSPWRHRGNNEQFF. CDR3 nucleotides: TGTGCCAGCAGCCCGTGGCGGCATCGCGGAAACAATGAGCAGTTCTTC.

The chain is built from TRBV30 and TRBJ2-1, with TRBD2 matching 9 bases. Trimming removed 2 bases from V and 8 bases from J; junction bases left unmatched: 16. The germline gives CDR1 GTSNPN, CDR2 SVGIG (reference sequence). The CDR3 is 17 residues long. DNA for the CDR3: TGTGCCTGGAGTACAACTAGCGGGTCGTTTATGGTAGATGAGCAGTTCTTC. Protein sequence: CAWSTTSGSFMVDEQFF.

V usage is TRBV29-1 and J usage is TRBJ2-7, with D maybe TRBD1 (5 bases). This CDR3 is 12 amino acids long. V was clipped by 6 bases and J by 9 bases, with 18 bases between them. CDR1 SQVTM and CDR2 ANQGSEA come from the germline V gene. CDR3 nucleotides: TGCAGCGTGGTTCAGGGTTATGGGCGGCAGTACTTC. Translation gives CSVVQGYGRQYF.

This chain connects TRBV19 to TRBJ2-7, with D uncertain. The CDR3 is 14 amino acids. V gave up 5 bases and J gave up 0 bases, with 11 bases separating them. Looked up from germline, CDR1 is LNHDA and CDR2 is SQIVND (reference sequence). The CDR3 DNA follows: TGTGCCAGTAGTCCCCGCTCGCGCTCCTACGAGCAGTACTTC. Its protein is CASSPRSRSYEQYF.

This clone is a singleton in its sample. The V call is TRBV9, the J call TRBJ2-3, with 10 bases fitting TRBD2. Per the germline V gene, CDR1 is SGDLS and CDR2 is YYNGEE. The CDR3 sequence is 18 residues long. The ends lost 4 bases at V and 5 bases at J; junction bases unmatched: 16. CDR3 bases: TGTGCCAGCAGCCGCACTTTAGCGGGAGGAAGAGTGGGAGATACGCAGTATTTT. As protein: CASSRTLAGGRVGDTQYF.

The chain links TRBV12-5 to TRBJ1-1; 9 bases fit TRBD1. The germline V gene encodes CDR1 LGHNT and CDR2 FRNRAP. The CDR3 is made up of 13 amino acids. Trimming at V came to 6 bases and at J to 8 bases, leaving 7 bases not matched to a gene. CDR3 DNA sequence: TGTGCTAGTGGGCTACAGGGGGCGGGAGAAGCTTTCTTT. This translates into CASGLQGAGEAFF.

The table lists this clone with a few counts. The CDR3 protein is CASMTPGGNQPQHF. The DNA of the CDR3 is TGTGCCAGCATGACCCCCGGAGGCAATCAGCCCCAGCATTTT. The rearrangement uses TRBV6-6 and TRBJ1-5; D not certain. The V end lost 7 bases, the J end lost 2 bases, and 12 bases lay between the germline ends. Germline CDR1 and CDR2: MNHNY and SVGAGI (reference sequence). The CDR3 is made up of 14 amino acids.

This clone was picked up one time. The chain carries TRBV6-2 or TRBV6-3 and TRBJ2-7; tentative D call: TRBD2 (5 bases). This CDR3 has 12 residues. Germline values: CDR1 MNHEY, CDR2 SVGEGT. V lost 4 bases, J lost 2 bases, and 6 bases lay in between. The DNA of the CDR3 is TGTGCCAGCAGTTGGACTCCCTACGAGCAGTACTTC. Residues: CASSWTPYEQYF.

This chain connects TRBV19 to TRBJ2-7; 8 nucleotides match TRBD1. Trimming cost V 4 bases and J 5 bases; bases outside gene matches: 10. The CDR3 covers 15 residues. CDR1 and CDR2 from the germline V gene are LNHDA and SQIVND (reference sequence). The CDR3: CASSKLGQGAHEQYF. CDR3 in DNA: TGTGCCAGTAGTAAGTTGGGTCAGGGGGCCCACGAGCAGTACTTC.

CDR3 loop: CATSEGLAGASSYNEQFF. The CDR3 coding sequence is TGTGCCACCAGTGAGGGACTAGCAGGTGCTAGCTCCTACAATGAGCAGTTCTTC. The chain carries TRBV24-1 and TRBJ2-1, with TRBD2 matching 9 bases. The CDR3 runs 18 residues. Germline V lookup: CDR1 KGHDR, CDR2 SFDVKD. V lost 4 bases and J lost 0; bases outside the gene matches: 9.